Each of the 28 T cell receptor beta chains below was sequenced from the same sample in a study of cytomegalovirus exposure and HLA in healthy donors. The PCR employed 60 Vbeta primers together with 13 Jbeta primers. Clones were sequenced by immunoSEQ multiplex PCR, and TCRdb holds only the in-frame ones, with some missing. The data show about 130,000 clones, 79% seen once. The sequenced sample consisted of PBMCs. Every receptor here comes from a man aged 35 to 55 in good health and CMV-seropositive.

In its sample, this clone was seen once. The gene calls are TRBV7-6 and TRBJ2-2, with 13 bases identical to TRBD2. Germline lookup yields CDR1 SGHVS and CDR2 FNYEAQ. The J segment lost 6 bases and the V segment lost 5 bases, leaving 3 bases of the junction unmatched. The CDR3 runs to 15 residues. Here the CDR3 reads CASSPGLAGPGELFF. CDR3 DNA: TGTGCCAGCAGCCCGGGACTAGCGGGACCCGGGGAGCTGTTTTTT.

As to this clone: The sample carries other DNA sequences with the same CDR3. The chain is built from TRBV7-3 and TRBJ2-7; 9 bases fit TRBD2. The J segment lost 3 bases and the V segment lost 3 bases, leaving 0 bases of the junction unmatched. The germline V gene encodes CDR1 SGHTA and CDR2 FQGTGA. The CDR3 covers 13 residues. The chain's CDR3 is CASSLTSGYEQYF. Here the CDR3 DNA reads TGTGCCAGCAGCTTGACTAGCGGCTACGAGCAGTACTTC.

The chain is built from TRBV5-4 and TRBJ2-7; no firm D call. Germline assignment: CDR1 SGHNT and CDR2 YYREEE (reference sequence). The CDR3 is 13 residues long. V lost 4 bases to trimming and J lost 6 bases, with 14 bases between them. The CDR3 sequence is CASSLQVGIEQYF. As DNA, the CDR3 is TGTGCCAGCAGCCTTCAGGTCGGAATCGAGCAGTACTTC.

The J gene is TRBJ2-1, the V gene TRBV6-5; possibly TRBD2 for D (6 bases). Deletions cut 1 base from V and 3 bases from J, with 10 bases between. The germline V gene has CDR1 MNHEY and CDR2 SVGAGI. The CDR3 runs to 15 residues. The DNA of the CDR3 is TGTGCCAGCAGTTACTTGGCTAGCGTCTACAATGAGCAGTTCTTC. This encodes CASSYLASVYNEQFF.

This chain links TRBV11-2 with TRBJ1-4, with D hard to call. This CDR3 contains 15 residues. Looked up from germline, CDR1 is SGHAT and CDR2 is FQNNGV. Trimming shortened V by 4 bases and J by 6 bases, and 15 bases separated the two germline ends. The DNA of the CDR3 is TGTGCCAGCAGCTGGGAGGCAGGAGCGGATGAAAAACTGTTTTTT. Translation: CASSWEAGADEKLFF.

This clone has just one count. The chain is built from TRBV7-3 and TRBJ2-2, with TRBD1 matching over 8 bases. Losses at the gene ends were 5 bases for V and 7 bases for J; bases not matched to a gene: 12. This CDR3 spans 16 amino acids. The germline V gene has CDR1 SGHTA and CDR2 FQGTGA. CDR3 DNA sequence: TGTGCCAGCAGCCTCCAGACCGGACAGGGTTACGGGGAGCTGTTTTTT. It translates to CASSLQTGQGYGELFF.

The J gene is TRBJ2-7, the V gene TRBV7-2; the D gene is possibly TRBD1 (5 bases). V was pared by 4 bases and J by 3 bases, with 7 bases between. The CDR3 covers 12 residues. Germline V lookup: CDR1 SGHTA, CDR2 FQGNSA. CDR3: CASSSGIYEQYF. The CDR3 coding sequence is TGTGCCAGCAGCTCAGGGATCTACGAGCAGTACTTC.

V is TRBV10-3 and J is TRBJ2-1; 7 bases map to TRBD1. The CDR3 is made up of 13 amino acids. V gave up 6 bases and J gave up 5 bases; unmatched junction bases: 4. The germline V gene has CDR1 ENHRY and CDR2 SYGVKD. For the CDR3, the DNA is TGTGCCATCAGACAGGGGCCAAACAATGAGCAGTTCTTC. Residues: CAIRQGPNNEQFF.

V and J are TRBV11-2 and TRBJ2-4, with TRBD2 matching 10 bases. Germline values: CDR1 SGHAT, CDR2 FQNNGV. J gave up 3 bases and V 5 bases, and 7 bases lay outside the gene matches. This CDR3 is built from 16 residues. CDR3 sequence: CASSAGLARIKNIQYF. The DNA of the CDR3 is TGTGCCAGCAGCGCGGGACTAGCGAGGATCAAAAACATTCAGTACTTC. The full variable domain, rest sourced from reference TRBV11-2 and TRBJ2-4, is EAGVAQSPRYKIIEKRQSVAFWCNPISGHATLYWYQQILGQGPKLLIQFQNNGVVDDSQLPKDRFSAERLKGVDSTLKIQPAKLEDSAVYLCASSAGLARIKNIQYFGAGTRLSVL.

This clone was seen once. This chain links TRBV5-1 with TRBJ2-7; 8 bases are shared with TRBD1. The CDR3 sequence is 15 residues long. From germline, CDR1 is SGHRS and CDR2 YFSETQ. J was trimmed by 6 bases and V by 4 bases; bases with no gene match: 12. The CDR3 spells CASSATSGTGSEQYF. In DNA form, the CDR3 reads TGCGCCAGCAGCGCGACGTCCGGGACAGGAAGCGAGCAGTACTTC. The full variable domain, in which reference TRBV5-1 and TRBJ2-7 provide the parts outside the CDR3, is KAGVTQTPRYLIKTRGQQVTLSCSPISGHRSVSWYQQTPGQGLQFLFEYFSETQRNKGNFPGRFSGRQFSNSRSEMNVSTLELGDSALYLCASSATSGTGSEQYFGPGTRLTVT.

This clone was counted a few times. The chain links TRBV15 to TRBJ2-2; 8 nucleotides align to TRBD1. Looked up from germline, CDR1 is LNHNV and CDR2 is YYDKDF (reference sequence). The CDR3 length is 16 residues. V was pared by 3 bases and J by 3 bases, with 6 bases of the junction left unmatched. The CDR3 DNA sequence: TGTGCCACCAGCAGGGGCGGACAGGGCTACACCGGGGAGCTGTTTTTT. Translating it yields CATSRGGQGYTGELFF.

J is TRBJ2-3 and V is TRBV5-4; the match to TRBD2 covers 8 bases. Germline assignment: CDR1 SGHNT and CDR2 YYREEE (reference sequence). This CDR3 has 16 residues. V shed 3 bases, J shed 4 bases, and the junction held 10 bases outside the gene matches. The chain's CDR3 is CASSSRSGSGADTQYF. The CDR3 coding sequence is TGTGCCAGCAGCTCGAGGAGCGGGAGTGGTGCAGATACGCAGTATTTT.

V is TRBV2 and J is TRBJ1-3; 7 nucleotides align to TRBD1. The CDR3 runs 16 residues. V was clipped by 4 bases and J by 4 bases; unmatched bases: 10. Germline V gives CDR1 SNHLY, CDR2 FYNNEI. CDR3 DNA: TGTGCCAGCAGTGCCCCCAGAACAGGGGCAGGAAACACCATATATTTT. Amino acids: CASSAPRTGAGNTIYF. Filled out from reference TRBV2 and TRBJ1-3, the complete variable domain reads EPEVTQTPSHQVTQMGQEVILRCVPISNHLYFYWYRQILGQKVEFLVSFYNNEISEKSEIFDDQFSVERPDGSNFTLKIRSTKLEDSAMYFCASSAPRTGAGNTIYFGEGSWLTVV.

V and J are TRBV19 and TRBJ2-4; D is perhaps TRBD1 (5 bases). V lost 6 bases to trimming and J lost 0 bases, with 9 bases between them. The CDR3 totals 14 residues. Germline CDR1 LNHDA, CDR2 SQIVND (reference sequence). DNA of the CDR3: TGTGCCAGTAGGTTTCAGGGAGCCAAAAACATTCAGTACTTC. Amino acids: CASRFQGAKNIQYF.

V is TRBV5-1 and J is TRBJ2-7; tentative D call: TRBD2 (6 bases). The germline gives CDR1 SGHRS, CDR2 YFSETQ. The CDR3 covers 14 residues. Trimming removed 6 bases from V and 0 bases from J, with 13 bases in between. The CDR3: CASNFGGNSYEQYF. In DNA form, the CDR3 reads TGCGCCAGCAATTTTGGCGGGAACTCCTACGAGCAGTACTTC.

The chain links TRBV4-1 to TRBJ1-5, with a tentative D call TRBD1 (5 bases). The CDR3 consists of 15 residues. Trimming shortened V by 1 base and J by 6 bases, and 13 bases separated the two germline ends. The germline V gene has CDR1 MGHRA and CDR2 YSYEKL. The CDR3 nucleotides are TGCGCCAGCAGCCAAGTCGGAGGGACGGGTCAGCCCCAGCATTTT. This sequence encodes CASSQVGGTGQPQHF.

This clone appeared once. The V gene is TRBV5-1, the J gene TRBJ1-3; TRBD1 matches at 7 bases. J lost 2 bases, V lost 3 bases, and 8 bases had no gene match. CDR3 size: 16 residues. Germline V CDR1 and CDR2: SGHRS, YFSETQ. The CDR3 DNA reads TGCGCCAGCAGCTCTACGACAGGGCGAACTGGAAACACCATATATTTT. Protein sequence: CASSSTTGRTGNTIYF.

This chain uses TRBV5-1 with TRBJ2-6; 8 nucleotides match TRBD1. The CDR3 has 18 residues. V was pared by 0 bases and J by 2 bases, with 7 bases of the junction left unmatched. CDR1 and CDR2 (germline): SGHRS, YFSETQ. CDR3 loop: CASSLAGQGGTGANVLTF. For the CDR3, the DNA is TGCGCCAGCAGCTTGGCCGGACAGGGTGGAACTGGGGCCAACGTCCTGACTTTC. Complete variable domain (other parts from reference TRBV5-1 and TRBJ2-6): KAGVTQTPRYLIKTRGQQVTLSCSPISGHRSVSWYQQTPGQGLQFLFEYFSETQRNKGNFPGRFSGRQFSNSRSEMNVSTLELGDSALYLCASSLAGQGGTGANVLTFGAGSRLTVL.

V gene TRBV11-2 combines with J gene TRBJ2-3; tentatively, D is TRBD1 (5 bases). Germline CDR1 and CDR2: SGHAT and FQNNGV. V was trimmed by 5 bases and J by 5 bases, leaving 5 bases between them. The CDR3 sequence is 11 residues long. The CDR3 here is CASSQGDTQYF. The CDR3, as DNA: TGTGCCAGCAGCCAGGGAGATACGCAGTATTTT. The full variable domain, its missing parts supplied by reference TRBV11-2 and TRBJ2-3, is EAGVAQSPRYKIIEKRQSVAFWCNPISGHATLYWYQQILGQGPKLLIQFQNNGVVDDSQLPKDRFSAERLKGVDSTLKIQPAKLEDSAVYLCASSQGDTQYFGPGTRLTVL.

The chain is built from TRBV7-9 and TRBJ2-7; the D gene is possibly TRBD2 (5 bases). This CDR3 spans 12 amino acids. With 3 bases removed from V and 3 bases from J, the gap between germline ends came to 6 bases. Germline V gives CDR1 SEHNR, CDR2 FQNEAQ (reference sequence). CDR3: CASSFGSYEQYF. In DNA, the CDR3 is TGTGCCAGCAGCTTTGGGAGCTACGAGCAGTACTTC.

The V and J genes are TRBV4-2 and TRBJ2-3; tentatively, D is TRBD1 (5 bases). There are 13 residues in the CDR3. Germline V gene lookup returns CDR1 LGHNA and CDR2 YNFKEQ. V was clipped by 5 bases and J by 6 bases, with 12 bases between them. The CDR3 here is CASSGQTWDTQYF. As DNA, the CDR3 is TGTGCCAGCAGCGGACAAACTTGGGATACGCAGTATTTT.

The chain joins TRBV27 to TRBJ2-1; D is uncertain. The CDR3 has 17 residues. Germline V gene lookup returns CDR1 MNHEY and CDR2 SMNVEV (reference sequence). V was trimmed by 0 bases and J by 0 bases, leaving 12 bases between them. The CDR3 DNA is TGTGCCAGCAGTTTATCGGTCGCGGAAAGCTCCTACAATGAGCAGTTCTTC. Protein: CASSLSVAESSYNEQFF.

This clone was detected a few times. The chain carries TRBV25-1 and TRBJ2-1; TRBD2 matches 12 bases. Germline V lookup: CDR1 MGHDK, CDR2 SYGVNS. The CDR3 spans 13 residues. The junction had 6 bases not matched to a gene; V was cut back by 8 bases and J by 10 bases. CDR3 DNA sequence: TGTGCCAGCGGTGGAGGACTAGCGGGAGAGCAGTTCTTC. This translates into CASGGGLAGEQFF.

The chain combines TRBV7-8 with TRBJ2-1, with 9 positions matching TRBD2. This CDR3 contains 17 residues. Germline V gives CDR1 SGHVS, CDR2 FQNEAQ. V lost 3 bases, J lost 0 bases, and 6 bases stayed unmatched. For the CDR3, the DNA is TGTGCCAGCAGCTTCGGACTAGCGTGGAGCTCCTACAATGAGCAGTTCTTC. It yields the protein CASSFGLAWSSYNEQFF.

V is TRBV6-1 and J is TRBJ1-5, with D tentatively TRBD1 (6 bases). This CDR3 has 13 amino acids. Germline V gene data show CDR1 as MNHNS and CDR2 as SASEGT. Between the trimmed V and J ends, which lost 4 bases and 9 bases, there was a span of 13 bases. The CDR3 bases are TGTGCCAGCAGTGTGGGGGGGCTGGTGCCCCAGCATTTT. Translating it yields CASSVGGLVPQHF.

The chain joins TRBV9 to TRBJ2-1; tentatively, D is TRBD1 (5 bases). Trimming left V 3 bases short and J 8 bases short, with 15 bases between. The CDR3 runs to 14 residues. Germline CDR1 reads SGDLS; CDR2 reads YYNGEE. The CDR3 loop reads CASSGIPQGDEQFF. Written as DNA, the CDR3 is TGTGCCAGCAGCGGAATACCGCAGGGTGATGAGCAGTTCTTC.

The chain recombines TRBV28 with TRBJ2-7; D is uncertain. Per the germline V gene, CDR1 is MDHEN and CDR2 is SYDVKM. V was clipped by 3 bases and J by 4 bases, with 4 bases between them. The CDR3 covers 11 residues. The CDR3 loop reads CASSFKYEQYF. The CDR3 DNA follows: TGTGCCAGCAGTTTTAAATACGAGCAGTACTTC.

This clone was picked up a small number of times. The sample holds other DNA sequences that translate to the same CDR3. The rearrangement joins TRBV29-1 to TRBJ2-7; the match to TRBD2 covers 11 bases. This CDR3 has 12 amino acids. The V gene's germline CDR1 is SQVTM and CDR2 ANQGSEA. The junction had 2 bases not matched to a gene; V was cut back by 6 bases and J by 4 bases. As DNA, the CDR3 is TGCAGCGTGCTAGCGGGAGGTTACGAGCAGTACTTC. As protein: CSVLAGGYEQYF.